Listed below are T cell receptor beta chains from one sample, sequenced in a study of blood T cell repertoires in COVID-19. Generated by immunoSEQ multiplex PCR, the TCRdb table keeps only in-frame clones and is missing some. Altogether about 45,000 clones are present, 87% being singletons, with the ten largest covering around 9.1%. Sequencing used peripheral blood. The source of these receptors is a woman aged 80 or older with active COVID-19. The CDR3 runs from the conserved cysteine through the conserved F or W. The D gene is left open where the match is weak. Size values are once, few and many counts, or a class for expanded clones, and some rows have none.

d_gene	abundance	v_gene	j_gene	CDR3nt	CDR3aa
NA	NA	TRBV28	TRBJ1-2	TGTGCCAGCAGACGCACCACCAACAGCTATGGCTACACCTTC	CASRRTTNSYGYTF
NA	NA	TRBV5-5	TRBJ1-6	TGTGCCAGCAGCTGGGGACTGGATGATTCACCCCTCCACTTT	CASSWGLDDSPLHF
TRBD1	NA	TRBV6-5	TRBJ2-1	TGTGCCAGCAAAGACAGGGCCAGCTCCTACAATGAGCAGTTCTTC	CASKDRASSYNEQFF
NA	once	TRBV6-5	TRBJ2-2	TGTGCCAGCAATACCCTAAGAAGCACCGGGGAGCTGTTTTTT	CASNTLRSTGELFF
TRBD1	NA	TRBV7-2	TRBJ1-2	TGTGCCAGCAGCTCATGGACAGGGGGAGCCTCCGGTGGCTACACCTTC	CASSSWTGGASGGYTF
TRBD2	NA	TRBV5-4	TRBJ2-3	TGTGCCAGCAGCGCAGGTACTAGCGGGGGGGACCCCCCGCAGTATTTT	CASSAGTSGGDPPQYF
NA	NA	TRBV3-1/TRBV3-2	TRBJ1-2	TGTGCCAGCAGCCAGGGTGGCAGGAACTATGGCTACACCTTC	CASSQGGRNYGYTF
TRBD1	NA	TRBV9	TRBJ2-2	TGTGCCAGCAGCGTAGAGGGCCCCAGGGGGCTAGGCACCGGGGAGCTGTTTTTT	CASSVEGPRGLGTGELFF
NA	NA	TRBV18	TRBJ1-2	TGTGCCAGCTCACCATCGGAGACTAACTATGGCTACACCTTC	CASSPSETNYGYTF
TRBD1	NA	TRBV2	TRBJ1-6	TGTGCCACCACCGGGACAGCGAAGAATTCACCCCTCCACTTT	CATTGTAKNSPLHF
NA	NA	TRBV19	TRBJ2-4	TGTGCCAGTAGTAGCGACAGGTGGGGGACCAAAAACATTCAGTACTTC	CASSSDRWGTKNIQYF
NA	once	TRBV7-2	TRBJ2-7	TGTGCCAGCAGCTTAAAGGACACATCCTACGAGCAGTACTTC	CASSLKDTSYEQYF
NA	NA	TRBV7-2	TRBJ2-7	TGTGCCAGCAGCCCTCTCGGAGGGAACTACGAGCAGTACTTC	CASSPLGGNYEQYF
NA	NA	TRBV7-9	TRBJ1-2	TGTGCCAGCAGCCCAACACTATATGGCTACACCTTC	CASSPTLYGYTF
NA	NA	TRBV19	TRBJ1-1	TGTGCCAGTACTGCCGCCGGGGTGCTGCACACTGAAGCTTTCTTT	CASTAAGVLHTEAFF
NA	NA	TRBV19	TRBJ1-5	TGTGCCAGTAGGACGGGGGGCCCGAATCAGCCCCAGCATTTT	CASRTGGPNQPQHF
NA	few	TRBV14	TRBJ2-3	TGTGCCAGCAGCCGCCGAGGACAGTCTAGCACAGATACGCAGTATTTT	CASSRRGQSSTDTQYF
TRBD1	NA	TRBV7-7	TRBJ2-1	TGTGCTAGCAACCTCCGGGACAGGGGAATTAGCGGTTCCTACAATGAGCAGTTCTTC	CASNLRDRGISGSYNEQFF
NA	many	TRBV24-1	TRBJ2-2	TGTGCCACCAGTGGGACAACTCAACCCAACACCGGGGAGCTGTTTTTT	CATSGTTQPNTGELFF
TRBD1	NA	TRBV5-6	TRBJ1-2	TGTGCCAGCAGCTTGGGGACAGGGTTATCGAGTGGCTACACCTTC	CASSLGTGLSSGYTF
NA	NA	TRBV10-3	TRBJ2-2	TGTGCCATCAGTGAGTTAGACACCGGGGAGCTGTTTTTT	CAISELDTGELFF
NA	NA	TRBV7-2	TRBJ1-5	TGTGCCAGCAGCTTGGCGGGCGATAGCAATCAGCCCCAGCATTTT	CASSLAGDSNQPQHF
TRBD2	NA	TRBV7-9	TRBJ2-2	TGTGCCAGCAGCCCACTAGCGAGCACCGGGGAGCTGTTTTTT	CASSPLASTGELFF
TRBD1	NA	TRBV7-8	TRBJ1-2	TGTGCCAGCAGCTGGACAGGGCTGAACGGCTACACCTTC	CASSWTGLNGYTF
TRBD2	NA	TRBV7-9	TRBJ2-5	TGTGCCAGCAGCCGTCCGGGAGGCAGCCAAGAGACCCAGTACTTC	CASSRPGGSQETQYF
TRBD2	NA	TRBV28	TRBJ2-7	TGTGCCAGCAGTTTTTTTGGGGGGGGCTCCTACGAGCAGTACTTC	CASSFFGGGSYEQYF
TRBD1	NA	TRBV28	TRBJ2-2	TGTGCCAGCAGGCCCGGGACAGGATCCCCCGGGGAGCTGTTTTTT	CASRPGTGSPGELFF
TRBD1	NA	TRBV28	TRBJ1-3	TGTGCCAGCAGTCGCGACCCACAGGGGGCAGGCTCTGGAAACACCATATATTTT	CASSRDPQGAGSGNTIYF
NA	NA	TRBV24-1	TRBJ1-5	TGTGCCACCAGTAAAGGGGGTCTCCAGCCCCAGCATTTT	CATSKGGLQPQHF
TRBD2	NA	TRBV11-2	TRBJ2-7	TGTGCCAGCAGCTTAGGCGGGGGGGCAACCTACGAGCAGTACTTC	CASSLGGGATYEQYF
NA	NA	TRBV20-1	TRBJ2-7	TGCAGTCCGAGGGGGAGGGCCGAGCAGTACTTC	CSPRGRAEQYF
NA	NA	TRBV7-2	TRBJ2-7	TGTGCCAGCAGCTTGTCCCAGGCGTCCGAGCAGTACTTC	CASSLSQASEQYF
NA	once	TRBV5-5	TRBJ2-2	TGTGCCAGCAGCTCCTTCACCAGGGGAACCGGGGAGCTGTTTTTT	CASSSFTRGTGELFF